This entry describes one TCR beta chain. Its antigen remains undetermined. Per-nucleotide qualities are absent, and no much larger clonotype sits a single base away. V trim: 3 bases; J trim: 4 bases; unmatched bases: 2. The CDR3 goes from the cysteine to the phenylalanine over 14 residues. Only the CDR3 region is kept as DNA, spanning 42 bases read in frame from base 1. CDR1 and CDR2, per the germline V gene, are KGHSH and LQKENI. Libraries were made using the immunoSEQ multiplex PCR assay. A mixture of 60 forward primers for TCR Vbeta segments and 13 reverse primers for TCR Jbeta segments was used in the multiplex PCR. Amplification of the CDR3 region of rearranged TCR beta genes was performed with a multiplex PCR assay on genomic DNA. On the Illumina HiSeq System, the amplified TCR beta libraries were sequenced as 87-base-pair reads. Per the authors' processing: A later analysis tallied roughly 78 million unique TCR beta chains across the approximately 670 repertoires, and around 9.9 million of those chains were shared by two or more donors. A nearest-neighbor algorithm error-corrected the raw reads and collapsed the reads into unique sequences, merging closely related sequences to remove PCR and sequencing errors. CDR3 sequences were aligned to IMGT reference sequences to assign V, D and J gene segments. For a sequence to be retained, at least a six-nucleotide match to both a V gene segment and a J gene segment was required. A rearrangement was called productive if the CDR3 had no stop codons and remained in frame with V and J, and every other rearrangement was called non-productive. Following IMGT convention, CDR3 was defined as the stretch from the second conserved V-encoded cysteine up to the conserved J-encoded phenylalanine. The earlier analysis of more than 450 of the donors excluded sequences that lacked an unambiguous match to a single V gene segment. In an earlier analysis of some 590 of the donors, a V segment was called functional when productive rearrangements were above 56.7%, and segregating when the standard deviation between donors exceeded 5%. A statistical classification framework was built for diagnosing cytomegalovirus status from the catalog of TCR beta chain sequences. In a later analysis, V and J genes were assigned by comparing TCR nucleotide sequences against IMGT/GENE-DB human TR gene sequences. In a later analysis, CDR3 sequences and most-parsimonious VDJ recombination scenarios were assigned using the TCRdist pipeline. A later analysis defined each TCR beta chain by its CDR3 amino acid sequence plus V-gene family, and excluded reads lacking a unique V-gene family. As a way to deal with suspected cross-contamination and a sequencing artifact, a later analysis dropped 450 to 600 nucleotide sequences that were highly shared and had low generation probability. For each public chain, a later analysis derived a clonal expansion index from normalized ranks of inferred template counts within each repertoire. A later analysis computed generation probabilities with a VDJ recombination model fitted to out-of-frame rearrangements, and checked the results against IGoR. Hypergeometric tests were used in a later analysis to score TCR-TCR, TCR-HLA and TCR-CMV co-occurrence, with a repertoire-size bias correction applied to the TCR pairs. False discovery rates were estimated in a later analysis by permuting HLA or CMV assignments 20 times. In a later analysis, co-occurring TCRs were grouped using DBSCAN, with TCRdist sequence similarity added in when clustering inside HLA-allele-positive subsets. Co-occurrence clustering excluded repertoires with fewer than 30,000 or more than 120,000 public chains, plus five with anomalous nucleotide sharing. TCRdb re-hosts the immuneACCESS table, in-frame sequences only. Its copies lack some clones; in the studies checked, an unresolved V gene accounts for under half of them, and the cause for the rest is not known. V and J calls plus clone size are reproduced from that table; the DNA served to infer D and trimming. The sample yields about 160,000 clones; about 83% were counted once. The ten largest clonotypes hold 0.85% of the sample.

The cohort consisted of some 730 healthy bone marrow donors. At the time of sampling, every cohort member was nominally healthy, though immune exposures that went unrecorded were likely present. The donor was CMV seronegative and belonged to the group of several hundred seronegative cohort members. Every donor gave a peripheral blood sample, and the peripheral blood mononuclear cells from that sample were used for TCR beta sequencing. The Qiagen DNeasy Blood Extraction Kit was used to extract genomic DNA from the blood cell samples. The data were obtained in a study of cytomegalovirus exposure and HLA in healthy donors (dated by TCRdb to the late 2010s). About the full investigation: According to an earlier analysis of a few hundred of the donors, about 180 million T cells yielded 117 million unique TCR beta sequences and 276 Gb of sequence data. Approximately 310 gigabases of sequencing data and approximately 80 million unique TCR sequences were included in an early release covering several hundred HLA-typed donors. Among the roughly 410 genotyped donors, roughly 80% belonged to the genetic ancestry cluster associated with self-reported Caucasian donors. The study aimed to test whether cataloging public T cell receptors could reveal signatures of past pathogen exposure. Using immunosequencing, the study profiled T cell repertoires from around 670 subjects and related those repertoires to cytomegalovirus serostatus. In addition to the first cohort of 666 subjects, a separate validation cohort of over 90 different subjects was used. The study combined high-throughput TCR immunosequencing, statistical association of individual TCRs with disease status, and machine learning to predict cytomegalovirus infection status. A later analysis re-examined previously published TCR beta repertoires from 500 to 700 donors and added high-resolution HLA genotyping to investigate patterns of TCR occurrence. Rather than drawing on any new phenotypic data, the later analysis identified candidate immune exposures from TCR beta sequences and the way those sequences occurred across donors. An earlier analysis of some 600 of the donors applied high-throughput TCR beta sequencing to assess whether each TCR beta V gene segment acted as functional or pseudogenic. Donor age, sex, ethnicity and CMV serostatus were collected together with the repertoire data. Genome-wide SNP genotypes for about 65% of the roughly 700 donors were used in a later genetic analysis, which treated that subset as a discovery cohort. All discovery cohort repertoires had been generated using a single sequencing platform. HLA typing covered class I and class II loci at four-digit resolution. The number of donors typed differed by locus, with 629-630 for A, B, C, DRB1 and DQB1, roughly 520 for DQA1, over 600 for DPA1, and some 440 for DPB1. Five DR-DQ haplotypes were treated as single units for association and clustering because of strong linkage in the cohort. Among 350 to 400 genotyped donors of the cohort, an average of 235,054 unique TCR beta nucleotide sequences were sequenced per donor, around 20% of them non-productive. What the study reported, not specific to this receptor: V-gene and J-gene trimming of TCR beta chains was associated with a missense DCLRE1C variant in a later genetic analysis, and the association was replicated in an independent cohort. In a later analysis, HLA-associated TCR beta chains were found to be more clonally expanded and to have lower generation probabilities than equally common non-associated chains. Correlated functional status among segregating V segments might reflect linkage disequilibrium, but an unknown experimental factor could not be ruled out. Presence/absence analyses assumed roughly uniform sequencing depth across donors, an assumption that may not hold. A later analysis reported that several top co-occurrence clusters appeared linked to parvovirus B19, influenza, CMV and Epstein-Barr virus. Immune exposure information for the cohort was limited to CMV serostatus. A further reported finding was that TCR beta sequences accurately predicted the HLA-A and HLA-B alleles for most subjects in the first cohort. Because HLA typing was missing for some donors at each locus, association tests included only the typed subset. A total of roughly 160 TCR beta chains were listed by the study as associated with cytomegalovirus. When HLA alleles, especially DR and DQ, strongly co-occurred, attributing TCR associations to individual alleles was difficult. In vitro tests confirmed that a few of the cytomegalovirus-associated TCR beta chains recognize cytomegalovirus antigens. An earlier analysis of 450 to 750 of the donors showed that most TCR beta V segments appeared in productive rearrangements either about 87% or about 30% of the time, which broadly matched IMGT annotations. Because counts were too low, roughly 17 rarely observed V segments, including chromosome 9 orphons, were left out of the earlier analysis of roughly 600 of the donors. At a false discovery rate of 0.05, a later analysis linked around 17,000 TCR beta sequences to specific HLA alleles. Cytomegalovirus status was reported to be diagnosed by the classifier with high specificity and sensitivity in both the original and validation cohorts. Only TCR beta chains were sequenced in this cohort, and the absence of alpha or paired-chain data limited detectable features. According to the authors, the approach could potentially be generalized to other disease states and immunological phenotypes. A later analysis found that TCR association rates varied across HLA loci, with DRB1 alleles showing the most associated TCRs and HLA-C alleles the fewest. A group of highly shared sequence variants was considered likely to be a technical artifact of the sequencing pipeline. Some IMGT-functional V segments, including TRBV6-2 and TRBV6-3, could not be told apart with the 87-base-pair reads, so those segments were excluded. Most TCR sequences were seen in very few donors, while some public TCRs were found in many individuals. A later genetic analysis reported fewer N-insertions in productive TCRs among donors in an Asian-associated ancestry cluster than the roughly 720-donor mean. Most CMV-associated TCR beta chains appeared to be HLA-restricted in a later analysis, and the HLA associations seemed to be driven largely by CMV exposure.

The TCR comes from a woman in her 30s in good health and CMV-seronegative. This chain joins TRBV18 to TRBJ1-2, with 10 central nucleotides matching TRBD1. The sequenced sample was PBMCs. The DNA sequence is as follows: TGTGCCAGCTCACCCGGGACAGGGGCCTATGGCTACACCTTC. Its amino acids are CASSPGTGAYGYTF.